This T cell receptor beta chain was obtained from a study of low-dose radiotherapy and immunotherapy resistance in tumors. Study-wide context: Cohort 1 was treated with 0.5 Gy per fraction at 2-week intervals, amounting to 6.5 Gy overall. A total of 13 Gy over 26 weeks was given to Cohort 2 as 1 Gy per fraction every two weeks.

This clonotype was seen ten or more times. Time point: after trial treatment. The treatment denotes: LDRT plus nivolumab, ipilimumab, low-dose cyclophosphamide and aspirin (RACIN trial). Each donor was administered nivolumab, ipilimumab, aspirin, low-dose cyclophosphamide and low-dose radiotherapy. Germline CDR1 reads SQVTM; CDR2 reads ANQGSEA. V lost 4 bases to trimming and J lost 7 bases, with 19 bases between them. This CDR3 has 14 amino acids. TRAV- and TRBV-specific primers primed first-strand cDNA, covering alpha and beta chains. TCRs were amplified for roughly 20 PCR cycles with a constant-region primer and V-primer adapter. Isolated mRNA underwent amplification by in vitro transcription. TCRdb reprocessed the reads with MiXCR, giving one entry per CDR3 protein. The table lists about 84,000 distinct CDR3 sequences, less than 20% of them singletons.

This sequence originates from a male donor with prostate cancer. V usage is TRBV29-1 and J usage is TRBJ2-5; D might be TRBD1 or TRBD2, each matching 5 bases. This material consisted of PBMCs, taken after low-dose radiotherapy plus immunotherapy. The CDR3 is CSVAISAVGGTQYF. The DNA of the CDR3 is TGCAGCGTTGCAATTTCGGCAGTTGGGGGGACCCAGTACTTC.